These 20 T cell receptor beta chains share one sample of origin, sequenced in a study of shared clonotypes between healthy human individuals. Clones were sequenced by immunoSEQ multiplex PCR, and TCRdb holds only the in-frame ones, with some missing. The sample lists hundreds of thousands of clones; 96% were seen once. Naive CD8 populations comprised CD45RO-negative cells positively selected for CCR7, excluding terminally differentiated effector memory CD45RA+ cells. Sequenced sample: naive CD8+ T cells sorted from blood. Receptors were obtained from a woman aged 25-40 years in good health.

The chain combines TRBV7-2 with TRBJ1-1, with 8 bases aligning to TRBD1. V dropped 3 bases and J dropped 4; count of bases not matched to a gene: 13. Per germline, CDR1 SGHTA and CDR2 FQGNSA. The CDR3 totals 17 residues. CDR3 sequence: CASSLRDRTIRVTEAFF. CDR3 sequence (DNA): TGTGCCAGCAGCTTGCGGGACAGGACGATCCGTGTCACTGAAGCTTTCTTT.

The chain uses TRBV27 and TRBJ2-2; D remains unclear. Germline CDR1 reads MNHEY; CDR2 reads SMNVEV (reference sequence). The length of the CDR3 is 13 residues. V lost 5 bases, J lost 1 base, and 5 bases lay in between. Here the CDR3 reads CASSIWNTGELFF. The CDR3 region has the DNA TGTGCCAGCAGTATCTGGAACACCGGGGAGCTGTTTTTT.

This clone was counted only a few times. Different DNA sequences within this sample yield the same CDR3. The chain links TRBV28 to TRBJ2-7; 10 nucleotides align to TRBD2. Germline V lookup: CDR1 MDHEN, CDR2 SYDVKM. The CDR3 runs to 14 residues. The V and J ends lost 3 bases and 5 bases, in that order; junction bases with no gene match: 4. The chain's CDR3 is CASSFRLAGDEQYF. The CDR3 DNA reads as TGTGCCAGCAGTTTTCGGCTAGCGGGAGACGAGCAGTACTTC.

This clone has only one observation. J is TRBJ2-7 and V is TRBV11-2; D is uncertain. V was shortened by 2 bases and J by 2 bases, with 7 bases between the two germline ends. The CDR3 length is 13 residues. The germline gives CDR1 SGHAT, CDR2 FQNNGV. Here the CDR3 reads CASSLRQAYEQYF. CDR3 nucleotide sequence: TGTGCCAGCAGCTTACGGCAGGCCTACGAGCAGTACTTC.

The chain is built from TRBV28 and TRBJ1-1; TRBD1 might be the D (5 bases). Germline V gene lookup returns CDR1 MDHEN and CDR2 SYDVKM. The CDR3 has 16 amino acids. V gave up 6 bases and J gave up 2 bases, with 19 bases separating them. The CDR3 sequence: CASRVLRAAINTEAFF. CDR3 in DNA: TGTGCCAGCAGAGTCCTCAGGGCCGCTATAAACACTGAAGCTTTCTTT. The full variable domain, its missing parts supplied by reference TRBV28 and TRBJ1-1, is DVKVTQSSRYLVKRTGEKVFLECVQDMDHENMFWYRQDPGLGLRLIYFSYDVKMKEKGDIPEGYSVSREKKERFSLILESASTNQTSMYLCASRVLRAAINTEAFFGQGTRLTVV.

This clone occurred once. The CDR3 region has the DNA TGTGCCAGCAGGGAGCGGACCTCCTCCTACAATGAGCAGTTCTTC. This sequence encodes CASRERTSSYNEQFF. The rearrangement joins TRBV2 to TRBJ2-1, with TRBD2 as a possible D gene (5 bases). V was trimmed by 6 bases and J by 0 bases, leaving 12 bases between them. The CDR3 covers 15 residues. Germline V gene lookup returns CDR1 SNHLY and CDR2 FYNNEI. Full variable domain (rest looked up from reference TRBV2 and TRBJ2-1): EPEVTQTPSHQVTQMGQEVILRCVPISNHLYFYWYRQILGQKVEFLVSFYNNEISEKSEIFDDQFSVERPDGSNFTLKIRSTKLEDSAMYFCASRERTSSYNEQFFGPGTRLTVL.

J is TRBJ2-5 and V is TRBV25-1; TRBD2 is a possible D gene (6 bases). The end of the DNA aligns better with TRBJ2-7, so the J call may be wrong. The CDR3 runs to 15 residues. Germline-derived CDR1 and CDR2 are MGHDK and SYGVNS. CDR3 sequence reads: CASRGLGIAGYEQYF. CDR3 DNA sequence: TGTGCCAGCAGGGGCCTTGGTATCGCGGGGTACGAGCAGTACTTC.

The CDR3: CASSHGRTNTGELFF. The CDR3 DNA reads TGTGCCAGCAGCCATGGACGGACCAACACCGGGGAGCTGTTTTTT. The V and J genes are TRBV14 and TRBJ2-2, with D unresolved. This CDR3 has 15 amino acids. Trimming stripped 3 bases from V and 2 bases from J, with 10 bases between. Germline-derived CDR1 and CDR2 are SGHDN and FVKESK.

The V call is TRBV4-2, the J call TRBJ2-7, with TRBD2 as a possible D gene (6 bases). The germline gives CDR1 LGHNA, CDR2 YNFKEQ. V dropped 3 bases and J dropped 3 bases, with 18 bases sitting between them. This CDR3 is 16 amino acids long. The CDR3 sequence is CASSHTFGSGGYEQYF. The DNA for the CDR3 is TGTGCCAGCAGCCATACCTTCGGTAGCGGAGGCTACGAGCAGTACTTC.

This rearrangement joins TRBV11-2 to TRBJ2-7, with a possible D match to TRBD2 (6 bases). Germline lookup yields CDR1 SGHAT and CDR2 FQNNGV. There are 14 residues in the CDR3. The germline V and J ends were trimmed by 1 base and 2 bases, with 9 bases remaining between them. This CDR3 reads CASSLGPGAYEQYF. Written as DNA, the CDR3 is TGTGCCAGCAGCTTAGGCCCGGGAGCCTACGAGCAGTACTTC.

This clone was counted once. The chain has TRBV28 and TRBJ2-7; 8 bases fit TRBD1. The CDR3 totals 15 residues. V was pared by 7 bases and J by 0 bases, with 8 bases of the junction left unmatched. Germline V gene data show CDR1 as MDHEN and CDR2 as SYDVKM. The DNA of the CDR3 is TGTGCCAGCACCCCTGGGACAGGCCGCTCCTACGAGCAGTACTTC. Protein product: CASTPGTGRSYEQYF.

V is TRBV4-2 and J is TRBJ1-1; 11 bases align to TRBD1. This CDR3 spans 16 amino acids. Per the germline V gene, CDR1 is LGHNA and CDR2 is YNFKEQ. The trim removed 3 bases at V and 5 bases at J, leaving 8 bases unmatched. Here the CDR3 DNA reads TGTGCCAGCAGCCAGGAGGACAGGGGGCTAATAACTGAAGCTTTCTTT. It is translated as CASSQEDRGLITEAFF.

The J gene is TRBJ2-7, the V gene TRBV19; D unresolved. The germline V and J ends were trimmed by 3 bases and 5 bases, with 17 bases remaining between them. CDR1 is LNHDA, CDR2 SQIVND, per germline (reference sequence). This CDR3 has 15 residues. As DNA, the CDR3 is TGTGCCAGTAGTATCCAAGTCAACAAAGTCCACGAGCAGTACTTC. It is translated as CASSIQVNKVHEQYF.

The chain joins TRBV18 to TRBJ2-1; D is undetermined. The CDR3 length is 13 residues. V lost 0 bases and J lost 8, with 8 bases in between. CDR1 KGHSH and CDR2 LQKENI come from the germline V gene. The CDR3 protein is CASSPPANYEQFF. CDR3 nucleotides: TGTGCCAGCTCACCACCGGCAAACTATGAGCAGTTCTTC.

The chain employs TRBV5-8 and TRBJ2-3, with TRBD1 matching over 11 bases. This CDR3 region has 18 residues. The germline V gene has CDR1 SGHTS and CDR2 YDEGEE. The junction had 13 bases not matched to a gene; V was cut back by 4 bases and J by 3 bases. CDR3 DNA: TGTGCCAGCAGCGATTCCGGGACAGGGGGATTTATGACAGATACGCAGTATTTT. It encodes CASSDSGTGGFMTDTQYF.

The chain is built from TRBV28 and TRBJ2-7; maybe TRBD1 (6 bases). Trimming pared 8 bases from V and 2 bases from J, leaving 13 bases between. This CDR3 has 13 residues. CDR1 is MDHEN and CDR2 is SYDVKM in the germline V gene. CDR3 amino acids: CASVQGSAYEQYF. In DNA, the CDR3 is TGTGCCAGCGTACAGGGTAGCGCCTACGAGCAGTACTTC. The full variable domain, its missing parts supplied by reference TRBV28 and TRBJ2-7, is DVKVTQSSRYLVKRTGEKVFLECVQDMDHENMFWYRQDPGLGLRLIYFSYDVKMKEKGDIPEGYSVSREKKERFSLILESASTNQTSMYLCASVQGSAYEQYFGPGTRLTVT.

This chain joins TRBV30 and TRBJ1-2, with D hard to call. Germline-derived CDR1 and CDR2 are GTSNPN and SVGIG (reference sequence). The CDR3 totals 13 residues. Deletions cut 3 bases from V and 6 bases from J, with 14 bases between. The CDR3 region has the DNA TGTGCCTGGAGGCAGACTGGCGAGGATGGCTACACCTTC. This codes for CAWRQTGEDGYTF.

The chain recombines TRBV30 with TRBJ1-2, with TRBD1 as a possible D gene (6 bases). From germline, CDR1 is GTSNPN and CDR2 SVGIG (reference sequence). Trimming took off 7 bases at V and 2 bases at J, with 14 bases between the two ends. The CDR3 has 13 amino acids. CDR3: CALTGVSNYGYTF. The CDR3 nucleotides read TGTGCCTTGACAGGAGTCTCCAACTATGGCTACACCTTC. Full variable domain (missing parts from reference TRBV30 and TRBJ1-2): SQTIHQWPATLVQPVGSPLSLECTVEGTSNPNLYWYRQAAGRGLQLLFYSVGIGQISSEVPQNLSASRPQDRQFILSSKKLLLSDSGFYLCALTGVSNYGYTFGSGTRLTVV.

The count of this clone is one. This chain connects TRBV6-5 to TRBJ2-1; maybe TRBD1 (6 bases). CDR1 is MNHEY, CDR2 SVGAGI, per germline. V was shortened by 8 bases and J by 6 bases, with 8 bases between the two germline ends. The CDR3 sequence is 11 residues long. CDR3 sequence: CASQQGNEQFF. The DNA for the CDR3 is TGTGCCAGCCAACAGGGCAATGAGCAGTTCTTC.

The rearrangement links TRBV27 to TRBJ2-3, with D perhaps matching TRBD1 or TRBD2 (5 bases each). With 5 bases removed from V and 4 bases from J, the gap between germline ends came to 19 bases. Germline V gene lookup returns CDR1 MNHEY and CDR2 SMNVEV (reference sequence). This CDR3 contains 16 residues. This chain's CDR3 is CASSLIVGTAADTQYF. The CDR3 nucleotides are TGTGCCAGCAGTCTCATAGTGGGGACGGCGGCAGATACGCAGTATTTT.